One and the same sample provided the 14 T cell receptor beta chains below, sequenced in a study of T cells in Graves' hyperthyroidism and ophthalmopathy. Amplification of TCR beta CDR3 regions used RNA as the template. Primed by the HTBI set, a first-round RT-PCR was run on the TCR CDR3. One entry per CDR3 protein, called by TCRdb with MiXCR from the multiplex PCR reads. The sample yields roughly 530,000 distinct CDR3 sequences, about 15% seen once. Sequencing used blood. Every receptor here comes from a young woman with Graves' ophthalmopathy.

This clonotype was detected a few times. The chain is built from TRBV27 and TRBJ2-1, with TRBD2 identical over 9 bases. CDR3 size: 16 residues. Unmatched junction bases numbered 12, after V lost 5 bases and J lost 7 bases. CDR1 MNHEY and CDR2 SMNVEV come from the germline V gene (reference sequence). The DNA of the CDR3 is TGTGCCAGCAGTGAAAGCTTTAGCGGGAGTCGTAATGAGCAGTTCTTC. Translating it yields CASSESFSGSRNEQFF.

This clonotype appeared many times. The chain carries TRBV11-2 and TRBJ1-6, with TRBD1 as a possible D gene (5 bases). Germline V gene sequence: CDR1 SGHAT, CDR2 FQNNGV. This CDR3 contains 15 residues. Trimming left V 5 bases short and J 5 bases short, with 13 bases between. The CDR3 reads CASSIPGPNNSPLHF. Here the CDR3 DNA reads TGTGCCAGCAGCATACCGGGACCAAATAATTCACCCCTCCACTTT.

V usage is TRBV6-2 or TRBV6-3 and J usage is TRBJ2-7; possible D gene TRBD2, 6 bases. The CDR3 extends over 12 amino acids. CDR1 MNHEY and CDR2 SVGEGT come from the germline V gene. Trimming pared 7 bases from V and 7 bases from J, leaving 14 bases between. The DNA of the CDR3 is TGTGCCAGCAACGGACTACTTGAAGAGCAGTACTTC. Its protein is CASNGLLEEQYF.

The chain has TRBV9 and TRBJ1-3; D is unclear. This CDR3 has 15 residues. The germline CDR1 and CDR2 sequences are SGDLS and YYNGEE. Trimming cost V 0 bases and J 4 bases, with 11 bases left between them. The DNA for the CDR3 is TGTGCCAGCAGCGTAGAAAACGGCCCGGGAAACACCATATATTTT. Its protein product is CASSVENGPGNTIYF. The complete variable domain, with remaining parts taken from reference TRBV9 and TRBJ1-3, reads DSGVTQTPKHLITATGQRVTLRCSPRSGDLSVYWYQQSLDQGLQFLIQYYNGEERAKGNILERFSAQQFPDLHSELNLSSLELGDSALYFCASSVENGPGNTIYFGEGSWLTVV.

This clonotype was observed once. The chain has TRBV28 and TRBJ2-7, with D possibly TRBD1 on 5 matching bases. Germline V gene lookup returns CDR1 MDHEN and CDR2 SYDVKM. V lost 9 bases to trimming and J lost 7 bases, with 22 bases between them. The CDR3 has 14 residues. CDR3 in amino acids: CARTSATEGGEQYF. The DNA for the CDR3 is TGTGCCAGGACCTCCGCGACAGAAGGCGGAGAGCAGTACTTC.

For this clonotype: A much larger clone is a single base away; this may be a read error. CDR3 residues: CVSSLIQGGGYTF. DNA of the CDR3: TGTGTCAGCAGTTTAATCCAGGGAGGGGGCTACACCTTC. This rearrangement joins TRBV27 to TRBJ1-2; the D gene is possibly TRBD1 (5 bases). This CDR3 spans 13 amino acids. Germline CDR1 is MNHEY and CDR2 is SMNVEV (reference sequence).

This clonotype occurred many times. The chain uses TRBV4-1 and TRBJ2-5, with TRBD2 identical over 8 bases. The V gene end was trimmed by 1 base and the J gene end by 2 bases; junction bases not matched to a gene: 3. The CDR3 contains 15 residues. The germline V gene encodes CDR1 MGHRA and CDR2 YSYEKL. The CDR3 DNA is TGCGCCAGCAGCCAAGTGCGGGGGGCACAAGAGACCCAGTACTTC. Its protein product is CASSQVRGAQETQYF.

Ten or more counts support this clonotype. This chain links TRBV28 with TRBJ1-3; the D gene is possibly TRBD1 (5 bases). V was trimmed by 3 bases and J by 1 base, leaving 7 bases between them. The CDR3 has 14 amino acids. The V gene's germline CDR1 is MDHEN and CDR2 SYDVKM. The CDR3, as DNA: TGTGCCAGCAGTTTTCAGGGTTCTGGAAACACCATATATTTT. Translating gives CASSFQGSGNTIYF.

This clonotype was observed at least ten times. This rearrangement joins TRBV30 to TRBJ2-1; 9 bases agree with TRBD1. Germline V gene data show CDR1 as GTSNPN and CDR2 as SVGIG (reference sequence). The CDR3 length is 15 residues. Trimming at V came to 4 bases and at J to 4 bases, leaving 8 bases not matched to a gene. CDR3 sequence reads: CAWISGTGTYNEQFF. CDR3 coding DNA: TGTGCCTGGATTTCCGGGACAGGGACTTACAATGAGCAGTTCTTC.

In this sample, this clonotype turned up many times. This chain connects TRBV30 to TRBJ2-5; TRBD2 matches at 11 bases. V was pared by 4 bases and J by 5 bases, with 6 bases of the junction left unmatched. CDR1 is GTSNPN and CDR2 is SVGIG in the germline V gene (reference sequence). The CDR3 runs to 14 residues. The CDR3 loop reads CAWNLAGGGETQYF. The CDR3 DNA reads TGTGCCTGGAATCTAGCGGGAGGAGGGGAGACCCAGTACTTC.

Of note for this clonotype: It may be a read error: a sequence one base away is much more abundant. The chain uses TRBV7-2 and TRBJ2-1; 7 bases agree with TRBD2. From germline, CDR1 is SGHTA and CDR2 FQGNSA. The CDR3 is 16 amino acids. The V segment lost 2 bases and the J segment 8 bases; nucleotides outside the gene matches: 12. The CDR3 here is CASSLRLAEGPDEQFF. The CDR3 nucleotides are TGTGCCAGCAGCTTAAGGCTAGCGGAAGGGCCGGATGAGCAGTTCTTC.

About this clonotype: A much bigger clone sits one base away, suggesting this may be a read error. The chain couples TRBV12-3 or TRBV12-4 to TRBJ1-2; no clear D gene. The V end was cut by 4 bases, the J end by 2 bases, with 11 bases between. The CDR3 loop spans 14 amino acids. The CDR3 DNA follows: TGTGCCAGCAGTTCCCAGGCAGTGAACTATGGCTACACCTTC. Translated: CASSSQAVNYGYTF.

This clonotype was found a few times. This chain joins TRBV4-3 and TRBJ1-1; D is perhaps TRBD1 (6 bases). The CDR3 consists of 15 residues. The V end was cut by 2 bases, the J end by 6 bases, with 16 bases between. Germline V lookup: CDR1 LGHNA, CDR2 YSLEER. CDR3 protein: CASSQLLRGAAEAFF. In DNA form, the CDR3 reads TGCGCCAGCAGCCAACTACTAAGGGGGGCAGCTGAAGCTTTCTTT.

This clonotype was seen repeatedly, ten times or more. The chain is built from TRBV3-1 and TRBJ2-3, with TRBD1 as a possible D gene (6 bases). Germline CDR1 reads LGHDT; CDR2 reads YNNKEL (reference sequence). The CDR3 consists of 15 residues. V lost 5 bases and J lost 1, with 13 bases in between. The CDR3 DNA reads TGTGCCAGCAGCTCCCGAGGGGGAGGCACAGATACGCAGTATTTT. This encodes CASSSRGGGTDTQYF.